The 22 T cell receptor beta chains listed next were all sequenced from one sample in a study of blood T cell repertoires in COVID-19. Using immunoSEQ multiplex PCR, the repertoire was profiled, and TCRdb retains in-frame clones only, with some absent. Here the sample spans more than 85,000 clones, approximately 85% being singletons. Material for sequencing was peripheral blood. These receptor sequences come from a woman aged 60 to 75 with acute or convalescent COVID-19.

The CDR3 region has the DNA TGTGCCAGCAGCGCCGGGACAGGGGTGTCTGGAAACACCATATATTTT. This encodes CASSAGTGVSGNTIYF. The V gene is TRBV9, the J gene TRBJ1-3; 10 positions agree with TRBD1. With V trimmed by 3 bases and J by 1 base, 4 bases remained unmatched. The CDR3 is made up of 16 amino acids. Germline values: CDR1 SGDLS, CDR2 YYNGEE. Filled out from reference TRBV9 and TRBJ1-3, the complete variable domain reads DSGVTQTPKHLITATGQRVTLRCSPRSGDLSVYWYQQSLDQGLQFLIQYYNGEERAKGNILERFSAQQFPDLHSELNLSSLELGDSALYFCASSAGTGVSGNTIYFGEGSWLTVV.

The chain recombines TRBV7-2 with TRBJ2-2; 7 bases are a match to TRBD1. This CDR3 comprises 16 residues. Germline V gene sequence: CDR1 SGHTA, CDR2 FQGNSA. The V and J ends lost 3 bases and 2 bases, in that order; junction bases with no gene match: 6. The DNA of the CDR3 is TGTGCCAGCAGCTTCCCCGCAGGGGGTAACACCGGGGAGCTGTTTTTT. It is translated as CASSFPAGGNTGELFF.

Points on this clone: The sample holds other DNA sequences that translate to the same CDR3. This chain joins TRBV7-2 and TRBJ1-2; weak D call: TRBD1 (6 bases). CDR1 and CDR2 from the germline V gene are SGHTA and FQGNSA. The germline V and J ends were trimmed by 3 bases and 3 bases, with 8 bases remaining between them. This CDR3 comprises 13 residues. CDR3 bases: TGTGCCAGCAGCTTGAACAGGGACTATGGCTACACCTTC. Its translation: CASSLNRDYGYTF.

This clone came up many times. Additional DNA sequences in this sample encode the identical CDR3. The rearrangement joins TRBV29-1 to TRBJ1-5; 9 nucleotides match TRBD1. CDR1 SQVTM and CDR2 ANQGSEA come from the germline V gene. V lost 4 bases and J lost 7; bases outside the gene matches: 5. The CDR3 contains 13 residues. The CDR3 sequence: CSVAGTGGQPQHF. Here the CDR3 DNA reads TGCAGCGTTGCGGGAACAGGGGGCCAGCCCCAGCATTTT.

The chain couples TRBV28 to TRBJ2-1; TRBD2 matches 9 bases. Germline CDR1 MDHEN, CDR2 SYDVKM. Unmatched junction bases numbered 11, after V lost 7 bases and J lost 4 bases. The CDR3 is 16 amino acids. The CDR3: CASMVVSGGLYNEQFF. In DNA form, the CDR3 reads TGTGCCAGCATGGTCGTTAGCGGGGGCTTATACAATGAGCAGTTCTTC.

Comments on this clone: Within the sample, other DNA sequences also encode this same CDR3. This chain joins TRBV24-1 and TRBJ1-2, with D perhaps TRBD1 (5 bases). The CDR3 contains 14 residues. V dropped 3 bases and J dropped 4 bases, with 11 bases sitting between them. Germline V gene data show CDR1 as KGHDR and CDR2 as SFDVKD. The CDR3 DNA follows: TGTGCCACCAGTGATCCCCGGGGGAGCTATGGCTACACCTTC. Protein sequence: CATSDPRGSYGYTF.

This clone was picked up one time. This chain joins TRBV30 and TRBJ1-5, with 7 bases matching TRBD1. V lost 1 base and J lost 7; bases outside the gene matches: 4. Germline-derived CDR1 and CDR2 are GTSNPN and SVGIG (reference sequence). This CDR3 contains 13 residues. Written as DNA, the CDR3 is TGTGCCTGGAGTGGACAGGGAGGCCAGCCCCAGCATTTT. It translates to CAWSGQGGQPQHF.

The chain has TRBV12-5 and TRBJ1-2, with TRBD1 identical over 11 bases. The CDR3 runs 20 residues. CDR1 and CDR2 from the germline V gene are LGHNT and FRNRAP. The V segment lost 1 base and the J segment 7 bases; nucleotides outside the gene matches: 20. CDR3 nucleotide sequence: TGTGCTAGTGGTTTGGACGACGGCCGAGGACAGGGGGCTGTAGTGGGTGGCTACACCTTC. It translates to CASGLDDGRGQGAVVGGYTF.

The chain is built from TRBV5-4 and TRBJ1-1; D is ambiguous. The V and J ends lost 4 bases and 7 bases respectively, with 23 bases between them. The CDR3 has 16 residues. Germline CDR1 SGHNT, CDR2 YYREEE (reference sequence). The CDR3 coding sequence is TGTGCCAGCAGCCGGTACGTGGGCCAGAGTAGTTATGAAGCTTTCTTT. It translates to CASSRYVGQSSYEAFF.

This sequence joins TRBV2 and TRBJ1-1, with TRBD1 matching 7 bases. V gave up 8 bases and J gave up 4 bases; unmatched junction bases: 16. Germline CDR1 is SNHLY and CDR2 is FYNNEI. This CDR3 comprises 16 residues. The CDR3 DNA reads TGTGCCAGCGAAGGGGGCACCCCCTATCGGAGCACTGAAGCTTTCTTT. Its protein is CASEGGTPYRSTEAFF.

On this clone itself: At one end, the junction sequence differs from germline, possibly due to a read error. V is TRBV9 and J is TRBJ2-7; D gene ambiguous. From germline, CDR1 is SGDLS and CDR2 YYNGEE. The CDR3 loop spans 14 amino acids. CDR3 coding DNA: TGTGCCAGCACCGTAGGGCCTGATCCCTACGAGCAGTACTTC. Its translation is CASTVGPDPYEQYF.

The chain is built from TRBV5-1 and TRBJ2-1; 7 nucleotides align to TRBD1. CDR3 size: 15 residues. Germline V gene sequence: CDR1 SGHRS, CDR2 YFSETQ. With 2 bases clipped from V and 2 bases from J, the junction kept 4 bases outside the gene matches. The CDR3 DNA sequence: TGCGCCAGCAGCTTTCGTGGACAGGCCTACAATGAGCAGTTCTTC. It specifies CASSFRGQAYNEQFF.

This chain joins TRBV6-5 and TRBJ1-2, with D tentatively TRBD1 (5 bases). Trimming left V 0 bases short and J 3 bases short, with 14 bases between. The CDR3 loop spans 16 amino acids. The germline V gene encodes CDR1 MNHEY and CDR2 SVGAGI. The CDR3: CASSYSLGEEYYGYTF. In DNA form, the CDR3 reads TGTGCCAGCAGTTACTCATTGGGGGAGGAGTACTATGGCTACACCTTC.

This clone appeared a few times. The chain carries TRBV28 and TRBJ1-5; 11 bases are a match to TRBD1. CDR1 and CDR2 from the germline V gene are MDHEN and SYDVKM. V shed 3 bases and J 3 bases; nucleotides not matched to a gene: 7. The CDR3 runs 17 residues. The CDR3 sequence: CASSFGQGAIYNQPQHF. The CDR3 region has the DNA TGTGCCAGCAGTTTCGGACAGGGGGCGATTTACAATCAGCCCCAGCATTTT.

The V and J genes are TRBV6-6 and TRBJ1-1; tentative D call: TRBD1 (5 bases). Trimming shortened V by 5 bases and J by 5 bases, and 18 bases separated the two germline ends. The CDR3 has 15 residues. Germline V gene lookup returns CDR1 MNHNY and CDR2 SVGAGI (reference sequence). CDR3 sequence: CASSPDPGIGTEAFF. DNA for the CDR3: TGTGCCAGCAGTCCTGATCCAGGGATTGGTACTGAAGCTTTCTTT.

This chain joins TRBV2 and TRBJ2-1; D gene ambiguous. The CDR3 totals 11 residues. Germline V lookup: CDR1 SNHLY, CDR2 FYNNEI. Trimming stripped 4 bases from V and 9 bases from J, with 7 bases between. CDR3 DNA: TGTGCCAGCAGTGCGAGCTTTGAGCAGTTCTTC. Encoded protein: CASSASFEQFF. The entire variable domain, with the rest obtained from reference TRBV2 and TRBJ2-1, is as follows: EPEVTQTPSHQVTQMGQEVILRCVPISNHLYFYWYRQILGQKVEFLVSFYNNEISEKSEIFDDQFSVERPDGSNFTLKIRSTKLEDSAMYFCASSASFEQFFGPGTRLTVL.

The V call is TRBV20-1, the J call TRBJ2-7; D gene uncertain. The ends were cut back, 4 bases at V and 5 bases at J, with 9 bases in the middle. The CDR3 consists of 11 residues. CDR1 DFQATT and CDR2 SNEGSKA come from the germline V gene (reference sequence). CDR3: CSAMVVNEQYF. DNA for the CDR3: TGCAGTGCTATGGTAGTAAACGAGCAGTACTTC.

This clone came up a few times. The chain carries TRBV7-2 and TRBJ1-6; TRBD1 aligns across 7 bases. Looked up from germline, CDR1 is SGHTA and CDR2 is FQGNSA. This CDR3 is 13 amino acids long. J gave up 7 bases and V 5 bases, and 2 bases lay outside the gene matches. CDR3 residues: CASSPQGNSPLHF. CDR3 coding DNA: TGTGCCAGCAGCCCACAGGGGAATTCACCCCTCCACTTT.

The genes are TRBV30 and TRBJ2-4; 9 bases match TRBD1. Per germline, CDR1 GTSNPN and CDR2 SVGIG (reference sequence). The V and J ends lost 5 bases and 1 base, in that order; junction bases with no gene match: 6. The CDR3 contains 15 residues. The CDR3 region has the DNA TGTGCCTGGGAAATCGGGACAGGGGCCAAAAACATTCAGTACTTC. Translation: CAWEIGTGAKNIQYF.

The chain is built from TRBV6-6 and TRBJ1-1; D is unresolved. CDR1 is MNHNY and CDR2 is SVGAGI in the germline V gene (reference sequence). The CDR3 spans 12 residues. Between the trimmed V and J ends, which lost 3 bases and 5 bases, there was a span of 7 bases. CDR3 amino acids: CASSYEVTEAFF. The CDR3 bases are TGTGCCAGCAGTTATGAGGTAACTGAAGCTTTCTTT.

This clone came up a few times. The genes are TRBV28 and TRBJ1-6; no clear D. Per the germline V gene, CDR1 is MDHEN and CDR2 is SYDVKM. Trimming shortened V by 6 bases and J by 10 bases, and 10 bases separated the two germline ends. This CDR3 is 12 amino acids long. CDR3 residues: CASSLPVSPLHF. CDR3 coding DNA: TGTGCCAGCAGCCTTCCCGTATCACCCCTCCACTTT. The variable domain in full, completed from reference TRBV28 and TRBJ1-6, reads DVKVTQSSRYLVKRTGEKVFLECVQDMDHENMFWYRQDPGLGLRLIYFSYDVKMKEKGDIPEGYSVSREKKERFSLILESASTNQTSMYLCASSLPVSPLHFGNGTRLTVT.

The chain joins TRBV3-1 (or the pseudogene TRBV3-2) to TRBJ1-1; 7 bases line up with TRBD1. Germline CDR1 is LGHDT and CDR2 is YNNKEL (reference sequence). CDR3 size: 22 residues. Germline trimming cut 1 base from V and 4 bases from J; bases unmatched to any gene: 27. The CDR3 DNA reads TGTGCCAGCAGCCAAGTCGCGCACACAAGCTCGGGACAGAACCCCTGCCGCACTGAAGCTTTCTTT. Protein sequence: CASSQVAHTSSGQNPCRTEAFF.